The 30 T cell receptor beta chains reported below all come from one sample, sequenced in a study of T cell responses to AZD1222 COVID-19 vaccine (dated by TCRdb to 2020 to 2023). The intended sense of this specimen's time point label: baseline before first vaccination. Library preparation employed the immunoSEQ multiplex PCR assay. The immuneACCESS repertoire file appears here via TCRdb, limited to in-frame rearrangements. These files lack a portion of the clones; in checked studies, under half of the deficit traces to unresolved V genes, and the cause of the others is not known. The sample data list 90,000 to 150,000 clones, and about 90% of these were observed just once. Together, the top ten hold over 5% of the sample. Sequences were derived from peripheral blood, sampled on day 0 of AZD1222 vaccination. The receptors were gathered from an adult in good health.

V and J are TRBV9 and TRBJ1-1; D gene unclear. The CDR3 has 15 amino acids. Trimming left V 3 bases short and J 3 bases short, with 15 bases between. CDR1 and CDR2 from the germline V gene are SGDLS and YYNGEE. The CDR3 bases are TGTGCCAGCAGCGATGGAGACGGGTCATACACTGAAGCTTTCTTT. It specifies CASSDGDGSYTEAFF.

This chain joins TRBV29-1 and TRBJ1-2; TRBD1 matches at 7 bases. V was pared by 6 bases and J by 7 bases, with 11 bases of the junction left unmatched. CDR1 and CDR2 (germline): SQVTM, ANQGSEA. CDR3 size: 13 residues. The CDR3 bases are TGCAGCGTGGATAAGCAAGACAGGGCTGGCTACACCTTC. Protein sequence: CSVDKQDRAGYTF.

The V call is TRBV6-6, the J call TRBJ2-7; D is possibly TRBD1 (6 bases). Germline V gives CDR1 MNHNY, CDR2 SVGAGI (reference sequence). CDR3 length equals 14 residues. V was trimmed by 6 bases and J by 5 bases, leaving 17 bases between them. The CDR3 DNA sequence: TGTGCCAGCAGATTAAACAGGGTTGGTAACGAGCAGTACTTC. Protein sequence: CASRLNRVGNEQYF.

The chain is built from TRBV6-5 and TRBJ1-1; D not certain. CDR1 and CDR2 from the germline V gene are MNHEY and SVGAGI. The CDR3 contains 13 residues. V lost 8 bases and J lost 2, with 12 bases in between. This CDR3 reads CASHRGSNTEAFF. The CDR3 nucleotides read TGTGCCAGCCACAGAGGATCTAACACTGAAGCTTTCTTT.

The V gene is TRBV5-6, the J gene TRBJ1-3; no reliable D call. The CDR3 spans 15 residues. V lost 0 bases to trimming and J lost 0 bases, with 7 bases between them. Germline CDR1 reads SGHDT; CDR2 reads YYEEEE. CDR3 sequence: CASSLASSSGNTIYF. The CDR3 DNA reads as TGTGCCAGCAGCTTGGCTTCCTCCTCTGGAAACACCATATATTTT.

The chain is built from TRBV7-3 and TRBJ2-2; 7 nucleotides align to TRBD1. V gave up 6 bases and J gave up 2 bases; unmatched junction bases: 3. The CDR3 runs 14 residues. Germline V gene lookup returns CDR1 SGHTA and CDR2 FQGTGA. The CDR3 DNA follows: TGTGCCAGCAGACAGGGGACAAACACCGGGGAGCTGTTTTTT. Translated, it gives CASRQGTNTGELFF. The full variable domain, with the rest looked up from reference TRBV7-3 and TRBJ2-2, is GAGVSQTPSNKVTEKGKYVELRCDPISGHTALYWYRQSLGQGPEFLIYFQGTGAADDSGLPNDRFFAVRPEGSVSTLKIQRTERGDSAVYLCASRQGTNTGELFFGEGSRLTVL.

This chain links TRBV28 with TRBJ1-2; no clear D. Germline CDR1 MDHEN, CDR2 SYDVKM. V was clipped by 10 bases and J by 2 bases, with 14 bases between them. This CDR3 has 13 residues. CDR3 sequence: CAIKPRHNYGYTF. The CDR3 region has the DNA TGTGCCATCAAACCCCGGCACAACTATGGCTACACCTTC.

The chain couples TRBV2 to TRBJ2-3, with 7 bases fitting TRBD1. Germline-derived CDR1 and CDR2 are SNHLY and FYNNEI. CDR3 size: 13 residues. V lost 6 bases to trimming and J lost 1 base; unmatched junction nucleotides: 1. In DNA form, the CDR3 reads TGTGCCAGCAGAACAGGGGGCACAGATACGCAGTATTTT. Translating it yields CASRTGGTDTQYF.

CDR3 loop: CASSLGQGAPAGGYTF. CDR3 DNA sequence: TGCGCCAGCAGCTTGGGACAGGGGGCCCCTGCGGGGGGCTACACCTTC. The J gene is TRBJ1-2, the V gene TRBV5-1, with TRBD1 matching 10 bases. In germline, CDR1 is SGHRS, CDR2 YFSETQ. This CDR3 spans 16 amino acids. With 0 bases clipped from V and 8 bases from J, the junction kept 10 bases outside the gene matches.

This clone has a single count. The chain links TRBV19 to TRBJ2-7; possible D gene TRBD2, 6 bases. CDR1 is LNHDA, CDR2 SQIVND, per germline (reference sequence). Trimming removed 8 bases at V and 7 bases at J, with 18 bases between. The CDR3 is 13 amino acids. The CDR3, as DNA: TGTGCCAGTGGTTCGCCTAGCGCTCCGGAGCAGTACTTC. It encodes CASGSPSAPEQYF.

This chain connects TRBV28 to TRBJ1-1, with D possibly being TRBD1 (5 bases). From germline, CDR1 is MDHEN and CDR2 SYDVKM. The length of the CDR3 is 15 residues. V was clipped by 6 bases and J by 1 base, with 15 bases between them. This CDR3 is CASSIGQGRNTEAFF. DNA for the CDR3: TGTGCCAGCAGCATTGGCCAGGGAAGGAACACTGAAGCTTTCTTT.

CDR3 residues: CASSPIPLTEQYF. The CDR3 DNA reads TGTGCCAGCAGTCCAATTCCCCTTACTGAGCAGTACTTC. This sequence joins TRBV12-3 or TRBV12-4 and TRBJ2-7, with D hard to call. CDR3 length: 13 amino acids. V was pared by 5 bases and J by 7 bases, with 15 bases between.

The chain is built from TRBV28 and TRBJ1-2; 7 bases are shared with TRBD1. Germline CDR1 MDHEN, CDR2 SYDVKM. The CDR3 contains 13 residues. V was pared by 6 bases and J by 3 bases, with 4 bases of the junction left unmatched. CDR3 nucleotides: TGTGCCAGCAGCCAGGGACAGCACTATGGCTACACCTTC. It yields the protein CASSQGQHYGYTF.

This chain uses TRBV30 with TRBJ1-1, with D hard to call. Germline V gene lookup returns CDR1 GTSNPN and CDR2 SVGIG (reference sequence). The CDR3 contains 15 residues. Trimming left V 0 bases short and J 1 base short, with 12 bases between. The CDR3 DNA follows: TGTGCCTGGAGTGTTTGGGGAGGGCCGAACACTGAAGCTTTCTTT. Protein product: CAWSVWGGPNTEAFF.

V usage is TRBV10-3 and J usage is TRBJ1-6; a possible D gene is TRBD1 (5 bases). V was shortened by 10 bases and J by 14 bases, with 12 bases between the two germline ends. The V gene's germline CDR1 is ENHRY and CDR2 SYGVKD. The CDR3 is 10 amino acids. The CDR3 DNA is TGTGCCACCGGGGGGGGAACCCTCCACTTT. Residues: CATGGGTLHF.

J is TRBJ1-1 and V is TRBV4-2; no firm D call. This CDR3 region has 12 residues. Trimming left V 3 bases short and J 2 bases short, with 4 bases between. The germline gives CDR1 LGHNA, CDR2 YNFKEQ. The CDR3 region is CASSHENTEAFF. CDR3 coding DNA: TGTGCCAGCAGCCACGAAAACACTGAAGCTTTCTTT.

The gene calls are TRBV11-3 and TRBJ2-2; tentative D call: TRBD1 (5 bases). The V end was cut by 3 bases, the J end by 7 bases, with 15 bases between. CDR1 SGHNT and CDR2 YENEEA come from the germline V gene. The CDR3 runs 15 residues. CDR3 sequence (DNA): TGTGCCAGCAGCTTGGGGCGGATAAGTAGCGGGGAGCTGTTTTTT. It is translated as CASSLGRISSGELFF.

V gene TRBV6-5 combines with J gene TRBJ1-2, with 7 bases identical to TRBD1. The CDR3 covers 15 residues. V lost 7 bases and J lost 3; bases outside the gene matches: 11. The germline V gene encodes CDR1 MNHEY and CDR2 SVGAGI. The chain's CDR3 is CASTNMAQGYYGYTF. The CDR3, as DNA: TGTGCCAGCACCAATATGGCACAGGGGTACTATGGCTACACCTTC.

CDR3 DNA: TGCAGCGTTGAGCCACAGGGGAACACTGAAGCTTTCTTT. Translating gives CSVEPQGNTEAFF. The J gene is TRBJ1-1, the V gene TRBV29-1, with a tentative D call TRBD1 (6 bases). CDR1 SQVTM and CDR2 ANQGSEA come from the germline V gene. The V end was cut by 3 bases, the J end by 1 base, with 9 bases between. This CDR3 contains 13 residues.

The V gene is TRBV13, the J gene TRBJ2-2; 7 bases are a match to TRBD1. The trim removed 5 bases at V and 4 bases at J, leaving 4 bases unmatched. CDR3 size: 14 residues. Per germline, CDR1 PRHDT and CDR2 FYEKMQ (reference sequence). For the CDR3, the DNA is TGTGCCAGCAGCCTTGACAGGGTCACCGGGGAGCTGTTTTTT. Amino acid sequence: CASSLDRVTGELFF.

The V and J genes are TRBV18 and TRBJ1-6; possible D gene TRBD1, 6 bases. This CDR3 spans 17 amino acids. V was clipped by 3 bases and J by 2 bases, with 14 bases between them. Germline V gene data show CDR1 as KGHSH and CDR2 as LQKENI. CDR3 nucleotides: TGTGCCAGCTCACCGTCAACAGGGTGGCCCTATAATTCACCCCTCCACTTT. Protein: CASSPSTGWPYNSPLHF.

V and J are TRBV28 and TRBJ1-5; 7 bases are a match to TRBD1. This CDR3 contains 16 residues. The trim removed 1 base at V and 1 base at J, leaving 4 bases unmatched. Germline V gene lookup returns CDR1 MDHEN and CDR2 SYDVKM. CDR3: CASSLSGQSSNQPQHF. CDR3 DNA: TGTGCCAGCAGTTTATCGGGACAGTCGAGCAATCAGCCCCAGCATTTT.

The V and J genes are TRBV18 and TRBJ2-7; D perhaps matches TRBD1 (5 bases). Per germline, CDR1 KGHSH and CDR2 LQKENI. This CDR3 spans 14 amino acids. Trimming stripped 3 bases from V and 3 bases from J, with 12 bases between. The CDR3 nucleotides read TGTGCCAGCTCACCGAGTCAGGGCCACTACGAGCAGTACTTC. Protein: CASSPSQGHYEQYF.

Comments on this clone: At one of its ends the junction is not consistent with the germline gene, which may arise from a read error. The chain is built from TRBV5-6 and TRBJ2-1; TRBD1 matches 8 bases. Germline V CDR1 and CDR2: SGHDT, YYEEEE. CDR3 length: 12 amino acids. As DNA, the CDR3 is TGTGCCAGCAGCTACACCCGGGACAGGTCCCTCTTC. It codes for CASSYTRDRSLF.

The rearrangement joins TRBV28 to TRBJ1-5; tentative D call: TRBD1 (6 bases). CDR1 MDHEN and CDR2 SYDVKM come from the germline V gene. The CDR3 runs to 13 residues. Between the trimmed V and J ends, which lost 7 bases and 2 bases, there was a span of 9 bases. The CDR3 is CASTNRGNQPQHF. The DNA for the CDR3 is TGTGCCAGCACAAACAGGGGCAATCAGCCCCAGCATTTT.

V and J are TRBV6-2 or TRBV6-3 and TRBJ2-3; 8 positions agree with TRBD2. The CDR3 has 15 residues. The J segment lost 2 bases and the V segment lost 5 bases, leaving 6 bases of the junction unmatched. CDR1 and CDR2 from the germline V gene are MNHEY and SVGEGT. The DNA of the CDR3 is TGTGCCAGCAGTCCAGCGGGAGTAAACACAGATACGCAGTATTTT. It translates to CASSPAGVNTDTQYF.

This clone has just one count. One end of the junction varies from germline; a read error may be responsible. The V and J genes are TRBV4-1 and TRBJ2-2, with TRBD2 as a possible D gene (8 bases). The germline V gene has CDR1 MGHRA and CDR2 YSYEKL. This CDR3 spans 16 amino acids. For the CDR3, the DNA is TGCGCCCGCAGCCCGGGGGGGGACAGCCGTCCCGGGGAGCTGTTTTTT. This encodes CARSPGGDSRPGELFF.

The chain uses TRBV18 and TRBJ1-4, with no clear D. V was cut by 6 bases and J by 7 bases, with 9 bases left in between. The CDR3 covers 12 residues. The V gene's germline CDR1 is KGHSH and CDR2 LQKENI. CDR3 DNA sequence: TGTGCCAGCTCCAACCTCCGTGAAAAACTGTTTTTT. This encodes CASSNLREKLFF.

The chain recombines TRBV9 with TRBJ2-2; D might be TRBD2 (5 bases). The germline CDR1 and CDR2 sequences are SGDLS and YYNGEE. Trimming took off 2 bases at V and 5 bases at J, with 10 bases between the two ends. The CDR3 totals 14 residues. CDR3 nucleotide sequence: TGTGCCAGCAGCGTTCAAGCGGCGACCGGGGAGCTGTTTTTT. It translates to CASSVQAATGELFF.

This rearrangement joins TRBV7-8 to TRBJ2-1; D is unclear. This CDR3 has 14 amino acids. Deletions cut 5 bases from V and 2 bases from J, with 10 bases between. Germline V gene data show CDR1 as SGHVS and CDR2 as FQNEAQ. CDR3 coding DNA: TGTGCCAGCAGCCGTATCGTCACCTACAATGAGCAGTTCTTC. The encoded protein is CASSRIVTYNEQFF.